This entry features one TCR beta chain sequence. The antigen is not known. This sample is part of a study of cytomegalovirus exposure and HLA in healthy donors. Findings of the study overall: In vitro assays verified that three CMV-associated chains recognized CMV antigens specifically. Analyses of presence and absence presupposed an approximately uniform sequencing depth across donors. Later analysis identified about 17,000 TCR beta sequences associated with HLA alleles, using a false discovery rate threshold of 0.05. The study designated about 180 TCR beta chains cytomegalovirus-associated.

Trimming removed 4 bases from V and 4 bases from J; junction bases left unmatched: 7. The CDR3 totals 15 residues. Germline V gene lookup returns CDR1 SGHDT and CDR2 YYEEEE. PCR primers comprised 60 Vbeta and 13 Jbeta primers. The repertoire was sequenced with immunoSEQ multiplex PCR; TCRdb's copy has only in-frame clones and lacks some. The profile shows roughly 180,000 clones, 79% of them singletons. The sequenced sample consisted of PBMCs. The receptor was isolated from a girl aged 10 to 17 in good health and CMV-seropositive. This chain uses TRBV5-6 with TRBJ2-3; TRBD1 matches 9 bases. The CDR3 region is CASSPGQGWADTQYF. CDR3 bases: TGTGCCAGCAGCCCGGGACAGGGATGGGCAGATACGCAGTATTTT.